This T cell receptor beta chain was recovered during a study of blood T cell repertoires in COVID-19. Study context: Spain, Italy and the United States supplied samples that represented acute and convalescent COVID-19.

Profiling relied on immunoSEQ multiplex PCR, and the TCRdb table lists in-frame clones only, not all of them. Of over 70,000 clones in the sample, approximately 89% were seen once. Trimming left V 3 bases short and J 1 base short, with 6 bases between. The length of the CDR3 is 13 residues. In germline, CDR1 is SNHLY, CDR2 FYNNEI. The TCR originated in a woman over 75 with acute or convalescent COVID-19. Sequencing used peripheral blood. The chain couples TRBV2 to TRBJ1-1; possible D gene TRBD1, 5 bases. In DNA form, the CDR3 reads TGTGCCAGCAGTGACGGGGGGAACACTGAAGCTTTCTTT. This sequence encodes CASSDGGNTEAFF.